The entry that follows covers one TCR beta chain sequence. Its antigen remains unidentified. Base qualities were left out, and no much larger clone turns up one base away. This record belongs to a study of PD-1 blockade in mismatch repair-deficient tumors (dated by TCRdb to 2017 to 2019). Context from the whole study: Between September 2013 and 2016, the trial enrolled 86 consecutive patients with 12 types of mismatch repair-deficient cancer, all of whom had received prior treatment and were progressing. Tumor-associated T cell clones in the peripheral blood of patients responding to PD-1 blockade were tracked using deep sequencing of TCR CDR3 regions. The study at large found these results: After pembrolizumab, tumor-resident clones, which were often undetectable in blood before treatment, expanded rapidly and then contracted, generally ahead of radiologic responses.

The library was obtained by the immunoSEQ multiplex PCR assay. TCRdb took this table from immuneACCESS and kept in-frame rearrangements with V and J called. Such tables lack part of the clones; where checked against another copy, unresolved V genes explain under half of the gap, and the rest is unexplained. In this sample the table shows roughly 120,000 clones, 88% of which occur a single time. About 12% of the sample is in the top ten clones. Between the V and J ends, shortened by 0 bases and 7 bases respectively, the junction contains 14 bases. The CDR3 has 15 amino acids, counting the end cysteine and phenylalanine. CDR3 DNA only is kept here, 45 bases in frame from base 1. From a lookup of the germline V gene (reference sequence), CDR1 and CDR2 are MNHEY and SMNVEV. Mismatch repair deficiency was established in every enrolled patient by polymerase chain reaction or immunohistochemistry. TCR sequencing was carried out for three patients who responded to pembrolizumab therapy. In the phase II trial, pembrolizumab PD-1 blockade was tested prospectively in advanced mismatch repair-deficient cancers, no matter which tissue of origin the cancers came from. Serial peripheral blood T cell samples were collected before and at multiple times after starting PD-1 blockade. Blood sampling times were reported as weeks after the first pembrolizumab dose.

The chain joins TRBV27 to TRBJ2-3; a weak D assignment points to TRBD1 (5 bases agree). This sample comprised peripheral blood, obtained 70 to 73 weeks after starting pembrolizumab. This clonotype was obtained from an adult with mismatch repair-deficient cancer. The CDR3 has the sequence CASSLSPQGKYTQYF. Here is the DNA: TGTGCCAGCAGTTTATCGCCCCAGGGAAAGTATACGCAGTATTTT.